A single sample is the source of the 10 T cell receptor beta chains below, sequenced in a study of blood T cell repertoires in COVID-19. TCRdb's copy holds only in-frame clones and misses some; the assay was immunoSEQ multiplex PCR. The data contain roughly 190,000 clones, around 82% of them singletons. The sequenced sample consisted of PBMCs or T cells enriched from blood (not recorded which). These receptors were obtained from a woman aged 55-70 years with acute COVID-19.

This clone occurred a few times. CDR3 DNA: TGTGCCAGCAGTCCCGGGTTTTTAGGCTACACCTTC. Amino acids: CASSPGFLGYTF. This chain connects TRBV12-3 or TRBV12-4 to TRBJ1-2; D ambiguous. Trimming pared 5 bases from V and 8 bases from J, leaving 12 bases between. The CDR3 extends over 12 amino acids.

This clone was detected ten times or more. This chain joins TRBV7-9 and TRBJ1-1; D may be TRBD1 (5 bases). V was clipped by 8 bases and J by 1 base, with 5 bases between them. Per germline, CDR1 SEHNR and CDR2 FQNEAQ (reference sequence). CDR3 length: 11 amino acids. CDR3 residues: CASDRNTEAFF. The CDR3 DNA reads TGTGCCAGCGACAGGAACACTGAAGCTTTCTTT. The complete variable domain, with remaining parts taken from reference TRBV7-9 and TRBJ1-1, reads DTGVSQNPRHKITKRGQNVTFRCDPISEHNRLYWYRQTLGQGPEFLTYFQNEAQLEKSRLLSDRFSAERPKGSFSTLEIQRTEQGDSAMYLCASDRNTEAFFGQGTRLTVV.

The chain is built from TRBV9 and TRBJ1-1, with 10 nucleotides matching TRBD1. CDR1 is SGDLS, CDR2 YYNGEE, per germline. The CDR3 runs to 16 residues. J lost 2 bases, V lost 0 bases, and 4 bases had no gene match. CDR3 nucleotide sequence: TGTGCCAGCAGCGTAGGGGACAGGGGCCCTAACACTGAAGCTTTCTTT. It translates to CASSVGDRGPNTEAFF.

This CDR3 is CAWRRSDNTQYF. DNA for the CDR3: TGTGCCTGGAGGCGTAGCGATAATACGCAGTATTTT. This chain links TRBV30 with TRBJ2-3; maybe TRBD2 (5 bases). The V gene's germline CDR1 is GTSNPN and CDR2 SVGIG (reference sequence). The CDR3 spans 12 residues. V lost 3 bases, J lost 7 bases, and 11 bases lay in between.

The chain combines TRBV7-2 with TRBJ1-2; a possible D gene is TRBD1 (6 bases). The ends were cut back, 3 bases at V and 6 bases at J, with 20 bases in the middle. CDR1 is SGHTA, CDR2 FQGNSA, per germline. This CDR3 is 16 amino acids long. CDR3 sequence reads: CASSFIPPGGVNGYTF. The CDR3 DNA follows: TGTGCCAGCAGCTTTATCCCCCCGGGGGGCGTTAATGGCTACACCTTC.

J is TRBJ1-5 and V is TRBV6-5; D is possibly TRBD1 (6 bases). Germline CDR1 is MNHEY and CDR2 is SVGAGI. The CDR3 contains 13 residues. The ends were cut back, 6 bases at V and 4 bases at J, with 10 bases in the middle. The CDR3 region is CASRGQLNQPQHF. CDR3 DNA sequence: TGTGCCAGCAGAGGACAGCTTAATCAGCCCCAGCATTTT.

The rearrangement uses TRBV28 and TRBJ2-1; 12 bases fit TRBD2. J was trimmed by 8 bases and V by 5 bases; bases with no gene match: 7. Looked up from germline, CDR1 is MDHEN and CDR2 is SYDVKM. The CDR3 extends over 15 amino acids. The CDR3 loop is CASSPGASGGDEQFF. The CDR3 DNA reads as TGTGCCAGCAGTCCTGGGGCTAGCGGGGGGGATGAGCAGTTCTTC.

V and J are TRBV7-6 and TRBJ1-3, with a weak D call TRBD1 (6 bases). The V gene's germline CDR1 is SGHVS and CDR2 FNYEAQ. This CDR3 has 15 amino acids. V lost 4 bases, J lost 4 bases, and 14 bases lay in between. The CDR3 loop reads CASSSTGKRGNTIYF. The CDR3 DNA is TGTGCCAGCAGCTCAACAGGGAAGAGGGGAAACACCATATATTTT.

This chain links TRBV19 with TRBJ1-3, with a weak D call TRBD1 (6 bases). Trimming cost V 4 bases and J 4 bases, with 17 bases left between them. The CDR3 spans 16 residues. Germline CDR1 LNHDA, CDR2 SQIVND (reference sequence). The CDR3 DNA is TGTGCCAGTAGTAACCCCCGGGGGGCAGAAGGAAACACCATATATTTT. Translated, it gives CASSNPRGAEGNTIYF.

This rearrangement joins TRBV10-3 to TRBJ2-7, with a weak D call TRBD1 (6 bases). V was trimmed by 6 bases and J by 7 bases, leaving 13 bases between them. The germline CDR1 and CDR2 sequences are ENHRY and SYGVKD. This CDR3 has 12 amino acids. In nucleotides, the CDR3 is TGTGCCATCAGCCCCGCCAGGGGAGAGCAGTACGTC. Protein product: CAISPARGEQYV.